The rows below give T cell receptor beta chains drawn from one sample of a study of regulatory T cells in long-lasting Graves disease. In TCRdb, the multiplex PCR reads were re-called with MiXCR into one record per CDR3 protein. There are approximately 350,000 distinct CDR3 sequences in the sample; under 20% occur only once, and 20% lies in the top ten. These same records also appear under a second study, on T cells in Graves' hyperthyroidism and ophthalmopathy.

The source was peripheral blood mononuclear cells (PBMCs), collected at new diagnosis, from a patient treated with antithyroid drugs. These receptors were collected from a woman under 30 with Graves disease. Each CDR3 is given with its conserved first and last residue. D genes are given only for firm matches. Clone size appears in some rows only: once, few, many, or a class for an expanded clone.

V gene	CDR3 length	J gene	D gene	clone size	CDR3 DNA	CDR3 protein
TRBV7-9	13	TRBJ2-5	TRBD1	.	TGTGCCAGCAGCGGAGGACAGGACGAGACCCAGTACTTC	CASSGGQDETQYF
TRBV30	16	TRBJ1-1	.	many	TGTGCCTGGAGTGTACCAATCTGGTTAGCGAACACTGAAGCTTTCTTT	CAWSVPIWLANTEAFF
TRBV2	14	TRBJ1-1	.	many	TGTGCCAGCAGTGGGCGGAGGGGGAACACTGAAGCTTTCTTT	CASSGRRGNTEAFF
TRBV3-1	11	TRBJ2-2	.	.	TGTGCCAGCCAAAGAACCGGGGAGCTGTTTTTT	CASQRTGELFF
TRBV30	16	TRBJ1-1	.	many	TGTGCCTGGAGTCCGCTTGGGGGGCAGATGAACACTGAAGCTTTCTTT	CAWSPLGGQMNTEAFF
TRBV7-9	17	TRBJ2-1	TRBD2	.	TGTGCCAGCAGCCCATACCCAGAGACTAGCGCCCACAATGAGCAGTTCTTC	CASSPYPETSAHNEQFF
TRBV6-1	13	TRBJ2-3	.	.	TGTGCCAGCAGCCAACTAGTTAGAGATACGCAGTATTTT	CASSQLVRDTQYF
TRBV7-9	14	TRBJ2-2	.	.	TGTGCCAGCAGCTCTACAGGGTTCGCCGGGGGGCTGTTTTTT	CASSSTGFAGGLFF
TRBV5-1	18	TRBJ2-3	TRBD2	many	TGCGCCAGCAGCCATGGACTAGCCGGGAGAGGTGGCACAGATACGCAGTATTTT	CASSHGLAGRGGTDTQYF
TRBV9	15	TRBJ2-3	TRBD2	many	TGTGCCAGCAGCGGGCTAGCGGGAGTTTCGGATACGCAGTATTTT	CASSGLAGVSDTQYF
TRBV20-1	14	TRBJ2-1	TRBD2	many	TGCAGTGCACATAAACCGGGACTAGAGAATGAGCAGTTCTTC	CSAHKPGLENEQFF
TRBV30	15	TRBJ1-1	.	many	TGTGCCTGGAGTGAGCCGGGACTTCTGAACACTGAAGCTTTCTTT	CAWSEPGLLNTEAFF
TRBV7-9	18	TRBJ2-1	.	.	TGTGCCAGCAGCTTAACGCGGGGTAGCGTGAGCTCCTACAATGAGCAGTTCTTC	CASSLTRGSVSSYNEQFF
TRBV6-1	18	TRBJ1-5	TRBD1	many	TGTGCCAGCAGTACTCTGCCTGGGGAAAGGGGGCTGAGTCAGCCCCAGCATTTT	CASSTLPGERGLSQPQHF
TRBV29-1	14	TRBJ1-6	TRBD1	.	TGCAGCGTCCGGACAGGGGGAAGTAATTCACCCCTCCACTTT	CSVRTGGSNSPLHF
TRBV27	15	TRBJ1-2	TRBD1	few	TGTGCCAGCAGTTTAGGGACAGGGGTTGTGTATGGCTACACCTTC	CASSLGTGVVYGYTF
TRBV5-1	16	TRBJ2-4	TRBD2	many	TGCGCCAGCAGTCATCGGGGGGGCCGGATCGAAAACATTCAGTACTTC	CASSHRGGRIENIQYF
TRBV18	15	TRBJ2-5	TRBD2	many	TGTGCCAGCTCAGTTGGGACTAGCGAATGGGAGACCCAGTACTTC	CASSVGTSEWETQYF
TRBV10-3	12	TRBJ2-7	TRBD1	many	TGTGCCATCAGTGCGACAGGGGACGAGCAGTACTTC	CAISATGDEQYF
TRBV7-9	14	TRBJ2-5	.	many	TGTGCCAGCAGCCTGGACCGCCAGCAAGAGACCCAGTACTTC	CASSLDRQQETQYF
TRBV5-1	12	TRBJ2-5	.	.	TGCGCCAGCAGCCAGTCCCAAGAGACCCAGTACTTC	CASSQSQETQYF
TRBV6-1	13	TRBJ2-7	.	few	TGTGCCAGCAGGGACAGCACCACCTACGAGCAGTACTTC	CASRDSTTYEQYF
TRBV20-1	13	TRBJ2-1	TRBD2	once	TGCAGTGCTAGTTTCCGGGGGGGGGGTGATCAGTTCTTC	CSASFRGGGDQFF
TRBV2	14	TRBJ2-7	TRBD1	many	TGTGCCACCGGGACAGAGCCGAGCTCCTACGAGCAGTACTTC	CATGTEPSSYEQYF
TRBV10-1	14	TRBJ2-5	.	.	TGCGCCAGCAGTGACAGGGTTGATATGGAGACCCAGTACTTC	CASSDRVDMETQYF
TRBV30	16	TRBJ2-5	TRBD2	.	TGTGCCTGGACGCCTAGCGGGGGGCCCCCTCAAGAGACCCAGTACTTC	CAWTPSGGPPQETQYF
TRBV7-2	16	TRBJ2-2	.	.	TGTGCCAGCAGCTTAGCGCGGCGGGAGAACACCGGGGAGCTGTTTTTT	CASSLARRENTGELFF
TRBV29-1	12	TRBJ2-7	.	.	TGCAGCGTTGAGGTGCAGGGGTACGAGCAGTACTTC	CSVEVQGYEQYF
TRBV5-8	15	TRBJ2-5	TRBD2	few	TGTGCCAGCAGCTTTTATGCGGGGGACCAAGAGACCCAGTACTTC	CASSFYAGDQETQYF